This T cell receptor (beta chain) was observed in a study of blood T cell repertoires in COVID-19 (dated by TCRdb to about 2020). Notes on the research overall: Samples covering the acute and convalescent phases of COVID-19 were provided by collaborators in the United States, Italy and Spain. The material from the prospective study consisted of cDNA or gDNA derived from T cells, B-cell-depleted T cells, or PBMCs. Samples were obtained from the ongoing ImmuneRACE study (first 160 participants) and from roughly 1,300 subjects provided by 6 global collaborators. The repertoires were made available in a free public database intended to serve as a resource for research on the immune response to SARS-CoV-2. Deeply sampled blood TCRbeta repertoires from subjects exposed to, actively infected with, or recovered from COVID-19 were included in the dataset. Where available, HLA class I and class II types were taken from metadata supplied by the sample provider and were not determined by assay-based typing. Sample metadata almost always included a de-identified subject ID, COVID-19 status, age in years and sex.

Notes on this clone: Its antigen has not been determined. No qualities accompany the bases; no much larger clone lies one base away.

Samples from volunteer blood donors who had recovered from COVID-19 were contributed by a second Seattle source. Collaborating institutions collected whole blood in K2EDTA tubes following their own protocols. For TCRbeta analysis, collaborators shipped samples as frozen whole blood, isolated PBMCs, or DNA extracted from either of those sample types. Paper-wide results and their limitations: How much clinical and demographic metadata was included differed by source and by participant, and the metadata was provided uncurated.

TCRbeta CDR3 regions were amplified from genomic DNA by means of the immunoSEQ Assay, a bias-controlled multiplex PCR. The authors' analysis ran thus. Within the assay, amplification of reference gene primers was used to estimate how many nucleated cells each sample contained. To quantify the absolute abundance of each unique TCRbeta CDR3 rearrangement, sequence reads were collapsed and filtered. For each sample, productive Simpson clonality was calculated by taking the square root of Simpson's diversity index across productive rearrangements. TCRdb's version of the immuneACCESS table is confined to in-frame rearrangements and falls short of the full clone set. An unresolved V gene accounts for under half of the shortfall where checked; the remainder is of unknown origin. V and J calls and clone size are copied from that table; D and trimming were computed from the DNA. For this sample there are about 250,000 clones; under 90% appear just once. The biggest ten clones account for just under 0.95% of the sample.

Sequencing was done on a sample of peripheral blood. The TCR originated in a woman between 40 and 55 years old who had recovered from COVID-19.

The CDR3 reads CASSQGLAGGLETQYF. The DNA sequence is given as TGTGCCAGCAGCCAAGGGCTAGCGGGAGGGTTGGAGACCCAGTACTTC. Recombination linked TRBV3-1 (or the pseudogene TRBV3-2) to TRBJ2-5, and TRBD2 aligns with 12 junction nucleotides. The germline V and J ends show losses of 1 base and 5 bases respectively, and no gene match explains 5 bases of the junction. From cysteine to phenylalanine, the CDR3 is 16 amino acids long. Only CDR3 DNA is held: 48 bases, read in frame from base 1. Sequences LGHDT (CDR1) and YNNKEL (CDR2) are obtained from the germline V gene (reference sequence).